The clone carrying this T cell receptor (beta chain) was seen ten or more times. The sample originates from a study of early T cells in non-severe SARS-CoV-2 infection. Looking at the study overall: It was bulk RNA from unsorted whole blood that was sequenced, and the chains were unpaired.

Trimming cost V 6 bases and J 0 bases, with 9 bases left between them. In germline, CDR1 is LNHDA, CDR2 SQIVND (reference sequence). This CDR3 has 14 residues. The protocol attached unique molecular identifiers to individual cDNA molecules. A single record per CDR3 protein comes from TCRdb applying MiXCR to the 5' RACE reads. Here the sample spans roughly 61,000 distinct CDR3 sequences, over 7.5% being singletons. The source of this sequence is an adult who was a healthcare worker with PCR-confirmed SARS-CoV-2 infection or an uninfected control (not recorded which). Sequenced input: whole blood. The chain uses TRBV19 and TRBJ1-5, with D hard to call. CDR3 in amino acids: CASSPENSNQPQHF. CDR3 nucleotide sequence: TGTGCCAGTAGCCCCGAGAATAGCAATCAGCCCCAGCATTTT.